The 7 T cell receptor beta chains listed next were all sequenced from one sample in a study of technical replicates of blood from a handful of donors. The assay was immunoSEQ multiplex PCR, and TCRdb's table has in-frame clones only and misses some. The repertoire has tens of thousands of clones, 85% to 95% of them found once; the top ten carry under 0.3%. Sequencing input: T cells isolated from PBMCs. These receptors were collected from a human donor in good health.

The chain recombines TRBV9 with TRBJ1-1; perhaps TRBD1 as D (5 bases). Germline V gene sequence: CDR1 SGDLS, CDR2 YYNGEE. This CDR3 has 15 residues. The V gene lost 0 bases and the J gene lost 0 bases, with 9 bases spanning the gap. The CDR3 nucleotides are TGTGCCAGCAGCGTAGAGGGGCTCCTGAACACTGAAGCTTTCTTT. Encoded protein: CASSVEGLLNTEAFF.

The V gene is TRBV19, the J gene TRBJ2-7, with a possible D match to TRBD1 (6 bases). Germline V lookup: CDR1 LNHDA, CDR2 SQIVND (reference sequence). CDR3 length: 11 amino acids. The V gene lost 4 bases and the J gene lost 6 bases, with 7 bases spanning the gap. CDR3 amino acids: CASSNRVEQYF. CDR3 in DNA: TGTGCCAGTAGTAACAGGGTCGAGCAGTACTTC.

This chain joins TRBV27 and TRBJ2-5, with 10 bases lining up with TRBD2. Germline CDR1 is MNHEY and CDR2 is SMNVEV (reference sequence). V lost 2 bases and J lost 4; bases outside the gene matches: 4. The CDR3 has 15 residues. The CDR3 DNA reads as TGTGCCAGCAGTTTACTAGCGGGAGAAGGAGAGACCCAGTACTTC. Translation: CASSLLAGEGETQYF.

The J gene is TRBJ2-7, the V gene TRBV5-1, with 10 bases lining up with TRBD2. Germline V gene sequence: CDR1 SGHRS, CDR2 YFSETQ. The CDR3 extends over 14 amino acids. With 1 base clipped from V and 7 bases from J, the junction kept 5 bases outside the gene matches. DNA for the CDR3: TGCGCCAGCAGCTTGTTAGGTAGCGGGGGGGAGCAGTACTTC. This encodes CASSLLGSGGEQYF.

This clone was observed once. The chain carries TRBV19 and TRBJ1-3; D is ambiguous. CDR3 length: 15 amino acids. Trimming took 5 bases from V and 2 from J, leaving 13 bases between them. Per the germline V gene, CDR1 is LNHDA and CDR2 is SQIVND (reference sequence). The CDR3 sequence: CASSFSGMTGNTIYF. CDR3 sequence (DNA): TGTGCCAGTAGTTTTTCGGGAATGACTGGAAACACCATATATTTT.

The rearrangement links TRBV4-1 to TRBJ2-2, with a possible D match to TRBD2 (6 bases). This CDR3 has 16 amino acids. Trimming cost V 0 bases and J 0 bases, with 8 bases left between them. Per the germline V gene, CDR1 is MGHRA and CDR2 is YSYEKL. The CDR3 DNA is TGCGCCAGCAGCCAAGAGGGGGGACCGAACACCGGGGAGCTGTTTTTT. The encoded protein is CASSQEGGPNTGELFF.

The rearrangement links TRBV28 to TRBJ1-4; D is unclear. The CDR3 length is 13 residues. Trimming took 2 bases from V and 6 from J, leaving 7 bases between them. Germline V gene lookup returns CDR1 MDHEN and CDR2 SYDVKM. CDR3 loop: CASSLPRDEKLFF. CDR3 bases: TGTGCCAGCAGTTTACCCCGGGATGAAAAACTGTTTTTT.